Each of the 22 T cell receptor beta chains below was sequenced from the same sample in a study of T-cell memory formation after mild COVID-19. TCRdb called the 5' RACE reads again in MiXCR, with one record for every CDR3 protein. The sample consists of around 530,000 distinct CDR3 sequences, about 20% of them appearing once. The specimen was PBMCs or a T cell subset sorted from them (not recorded which). The receptors were sampled from an adult woman who had mild COVID-19 (a few samples of this study predate the infection). Cell type and time point are not known.

The chain combines TRBV5-6 with TRBJ1-1, with D unresolved. The germline CDR1 and CDR2 sequences are SGHDT and YYEEEE. Trimming left V 2 bases short and J 0 bases short, with 8 bases between. The CDR3 runs 14 residues. CDR3 residues: CASSFPNMNTEAFF. The CDR3 coding sequence is TGTGCCAGCAGCTTTCCCAACATGAACACTGAAGCTTTCTTT.

This chain links TRBV12-3 or TRBV12-4 with TRBJ1-1; maybe TRBD1 (6 bases). Trimming took off 7 bases at V and 0 bases at J, with 12 bases between the two ends. The CDR3 covers 14 residues. The CDR3 sequence is CASTPDSMNTEAFF. The CDR3 nucleotides read TGTGCCAGCACCCCGGACAGCATGAACACTGAAGCTTTCTTT.

The rearrangement uses TRBV18 and TRBJ2-7; 9 bases align to TRBD1. Germline V CDR1 and CDR2: KGHSH, LQKENI. This CDR3 is 15 amino acids long. The J segment lost 0 bases and the V segment lost 4 bases, leaving 4 bases of the junction unmatched. CDR3 sequence: CASSRTGEGSYEQYF. In nucleotides, the CDR3 is TGTGCCAGCTCACGGACAGGGGAAGGCTCCTACGAGCAGTACTTC. The full variable domain, rest sourced from reference TRBV18 and TRBJ2-7, is NAGVMQNPRHLVRRRGQEARLRCSPMKGHSHVYWYRQLPEEGLKFMVYLQKENIIDESGMPKERFSAEFPKEGPSILRIQQVVRGDSAAYFCASSRTGEGSYEQYFGPGTRLTVT.

The chain joins TRBV20-1 to TRBJ2-5; D possibly corresponds to TRBD1 (6 bases). The germline V gene encodes CDR1 DFQATT and CDR2 SNEGSKA (reference sequence). The CDR3 covers 16 residues. Trimming took off 1 base at V and 7 bases at J, with 22 bases between the two ends. The chain's CDR3 is CSARGPGAAKFMTQYF. CDR3 in DNA: TGCAGTGCTAGAGGTCCAGGGGCCGCCAAGTTTATGACCCAGTACTTC.

This clonotype was counted only a few times. V gene TRBV6-5 combines with J gene TRBJ1-2, with unresolved D. CDR1 and CDR2 from the germline V gene are MNHEY and SVGAGI. The CDR3 sequence is 12 residues long. Deletions cut 7 bases from V and 7 bases from J, with 13 bases between. The CDR3 protein is CASTNSVSGYTF. The CDR3 DNA sequence: TGTGCCAGCACCAACAGCGTTAGTGGCTACACCTTC.

The V and J genes are TRBV28 and TRBJ2-7, with 8 positions matching TRBD2. CDR3 length: 15 residues. Trimming took 6 bases from V and 3 from J; bases not matched to a gene: 10. Germline CDR1 reads MDHEN; CDR2 reads SYDVKM. The CDR3 here is CASSPFEREIYEQYF. In DNA form, the CDR3 reads TGTGCCAGCAGCCCATTCGAGCGGGAGATCTACGAGCAGTACTTC. Using reference TRBV28 and TRBJ2-7 for the parts outside the CDR3, the full variable domain is DVKVTQSSRYLVKRTGEKVFLECVQDMDHENMFWYRQDPGLGLRLIYFSYDVKMKEKGDIPEGYSVSREKKERFSLILESASTNQTSMYLCASSPFEREIYEQYFGPGTRLTVT.

This clonotype was detected a few times. This sequence joins TRBV7-3 and TRBJ2-1; 8 bases align to TRBD2. The CDR3 covers 17 residues. Germline-derived CDR1 and CDR2 are SGHTA and FQGTGA. V dropped 1 base and J dropped 4; count of bases not matched to a gene: 9. In nucleotides, the CDR3 is TGTGCCAGCAGCTTAATGCCGGGGCGGGAGGTTTACAATGAGCAGTTCTTC. Translated: CASSLMPGREVYNEQFF.

This clonotype was seen a handful of times. The chain joins TRBV5-3 to TRBJ2-3; D is uncertain. TRBV5-3 is noted as an ORF with a role that remains uncertain. This CDR3 has 14 residues. With 2 bases removed from V and 10 bases from J, the gap between germline ends came to 17 bases. This CDR3 reads CARSFGRPVTAQYF. CDR3 coding DNA: TGTGCCAGAAGCTTTGGACGGCCCGTGACGGCGCAGTATTTT.

This clonotype was recorded many times. The chain links TRBV5-1 to TRBJ2-5; D could derive from TRBD1 or TRBD2 (5 bases each). The V gene's germline CDR1 is SGHRS and CDR2 YFSETQ. CDR3 size: 15 residues. V shed 4 bases and J shed 2 bases, with 15 bases lying between them. CDR3 amino acids: CASSLVGDGQETQYF. Here the CDR3 DNA reads TGCGCCAGCAGCCTGGTTGGGGACGGACAAGAGACCCAGTACTTC.

The sample holds a few counts of this clonotype. The chain has TRBV20-1 and TRBJ2-5, with a weak D call TRBD2 (5 bases). V was shortened by 6 bases and J by 7 bases, with 15 bases between the two germline ends. Per the germline V gene, CDR1 is DFQATT and CDR2 is SNEGSKA (reference sequence). The length of the CDR3 is 12 residues. In DNA, the CDR3 is TGCAGTGCCCGGGAACCTCAACGGACCCAGTACTTC. Encoded protein: CSAREPQRTQYF.

This clonotype was seen only a few times. The chain carries TRBV5-1 and TRBJ2-7; 7 bases fit TRBD1. The CDR3 consists of 15 residues. From germline, CDR1 is SGHRS and CDR2 YFSETQ. V lost 4 bases, J lost 6 bases, and 13 bases stayed unmatched. The CDR3 protein is CASSRQGGDPAEQYF. DNA of the CDR3: TGCGCCAGCAGCAGACAAGGGGGCGACCCTGCCGAGCAGTACTTC.

The chain joins TRBV27 to TRBJ1-1; the D gene is possibly TRBD1 (6 bases). The CDR3 runs to 13 residues. Germline assignment: CDR1 MNHEY and CDR2 SMNVEV (reference sequence). The V gene lost 10 bases and the J gene lost 8 bases, with 20 bases spanning the gap. CDR3 bases: TGTGCCAACCAGGGGAACATTAGGAAGGAAGCTTTCTTT. It specifies CANQGNIRKEAFF.

This clonotype was seen only a few times. J is TRBJ1-1 and V is TRBV6-1, with D unclear. The V and J ends lost 6 bases and 3 bases respectively, with 5 bases between them. CDR3 length: 11 residues. Looked up from germline, CDR1 is MNHNS and CDR2 is SASEGT. CDR3 sequence reads: CASRGYTEAFF. As DNA, the CDR3 is TGTGCCAGCAGAGGTTACACTGAAGCTTTCTTT.

The rearrangement joins TRBV7-9 to TRBJ2-5, with 10 nucleotides matching TRBD2. This CDR3 has 14 amino acids. Germline V lookup: CDR1 SEHNR, CDR2 FQNEAQ (reference sequence). V was clipped by 4 bases and J by 5 bases; unmatched bases: 4. The CDR3 nucleotides are TGTGCCAGCAGCTCTAGCGGGAGCCGGGAGACCCAGTACTTC. Translating gives CASSSSGSRETQYF.

The chain combines TRBV29-1 with TRBJ2-3; 8 bases are shared with TRBD2. Germline V CDR1 and CDR2: SQVTM, ANQGSEA. The length of the CDR3 is 14 residues. Here the CDR3 DNA reads TGCGGGACGGGGGGGCCAGTCCCCGGAGATACGCAGTATTTT. Protein sequence: CGTGGPVPGDTQYF.

The rearrangement joins TRBV3-1 to TRBJ2-7; a weak D match, TRBD2 (5 bases). Germline assignment: CDR1 LGHDT and CDR2 YNNKEL (reference sequence). CDR3 size: 12 residues. The V gene lost 3 bases and the J gene lost 5 bases, with 8 bases spanning the gap. The CDR3 sequence is CASSHRDHEQYF. In nucleotides, the CDR3 is TGTGCCAGCAGCCACCGGGATCACGAGCAGTACTTC.

This clonotype showed up just a few times. V and J are TRBV12-3 or TRBV12-4 and TRBJ2-2; weak D call: TRBD2 (5 bases). This CDR3 contains 14 residues. V dropped 6 bases and J dropped 1 base, with 9 bases sitting between them. The CDR3 DNA reads TGTGCCAGCAGCGGGGATTGGAACACCGGGGAGCTGTTTTTT. The encoded protein is CASSGDWNTGELFF.

V is TRBV7-2 and J is TRBJ1-2, with D tentatively TRBD1 (5 bases). CDR3 length equals 11 residues. Germline loops: CDR1 SGHTA, CDR2 FQGNSA. V was pared by 3 bases and J by 11 bases, with 10 bases between. CDR3 in DNA: TGTGCCAGCAGCTTCCGGGACGCTTACACCTTC. Protein sequence: CASSFRDAYTF.

V and J are TRBV6-5 and TRBJ2-6, with D unclear. Germline CDR1 reads MNHEY; CDR2 reads SVGAGI. The CDR3 has 15 amino acids. V dropped 4 bases and J dropped 0 bases, with 7 bases sitting between them. CDR3 sequence: CASSFGDSGANVLTF. As DNA, the CDR3 is TGTGCCAGCAGTTTTGGTGACTCTGGGGCCAACGTCCTGACTTTC.

CDR3 residues: CASRGDREYEQYF. The CDR3 coding sequence is TGTGCCAGCAGAGGAGACAGGGAGTACGAGCAGTACTTC. The J gene is TRBJ2-7, the V gene TRBV12-3 or TRBV12-4; TRBD1 matches at 7 bases. With 6 bases clipped from V and 4 bases from J, the junction kept 6 bases outside the gene matches. The CDR3 loop spans 13 amino acids.

The CDR3 reads CASSPAAGNTEAFF. CDR3 coding DNA: TGTGCCAGCAGCCCAGCGGCGGGGAACACTGAAGCTTTCTTT. The rearrangement links TRBV27 to TRBJ1-1; no firm D call. This CDR3 has 14 residues. Between the trimmed V and J ends, which lost 6 bases and 1 base, there was a span of 12 bases. Germline V gene lookup returns CDR1 MNHEY and CDR2 SMNVEV (reference sequence).

The chain has TRBV5-1 and TRBJ2-2, with TRBD1 as a possible D gene (6 bases). The V end lost 5 bases, the J end lost 1 base, and 15 bases lay between the germline ends. The germline CDR1 and CDR2 sequences are SGHRS and YFSETQ. The CDR3 is 16 amino acids. CDR3 sequence reads: CASRGGQFLNTGELFF. Here the CDR3 DNA reads TGCGCCAGCAGGGGCGGACAGTTCCTGAACACCGGGGAGCTGTTTTTT.